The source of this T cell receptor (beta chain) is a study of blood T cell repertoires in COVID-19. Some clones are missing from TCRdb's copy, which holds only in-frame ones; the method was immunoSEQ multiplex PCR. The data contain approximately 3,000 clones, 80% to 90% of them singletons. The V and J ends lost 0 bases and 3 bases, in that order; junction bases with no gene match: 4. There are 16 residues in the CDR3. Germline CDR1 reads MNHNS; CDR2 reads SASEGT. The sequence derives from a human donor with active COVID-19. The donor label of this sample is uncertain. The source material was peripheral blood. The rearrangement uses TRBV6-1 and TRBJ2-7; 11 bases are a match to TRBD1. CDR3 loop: CASSEAPGTGGYEQYF. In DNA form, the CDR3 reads TGTGCCAGCAGTGAAGCGCCGGGGACAGGGGGCTACGAGCAGTACTTC.